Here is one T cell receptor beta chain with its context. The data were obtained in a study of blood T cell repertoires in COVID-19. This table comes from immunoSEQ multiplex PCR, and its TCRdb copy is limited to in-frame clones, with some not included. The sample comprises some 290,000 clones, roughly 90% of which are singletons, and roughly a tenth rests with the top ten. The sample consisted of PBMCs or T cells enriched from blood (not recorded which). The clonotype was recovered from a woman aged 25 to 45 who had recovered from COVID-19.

CDR3: CASSRRTGSYEQYF. The CDR3 DNA sequence: TGTGCCAGCAGCCGCCGGACAGGTTCCTACGAGCAGTACTTC. The rearrangement uses TRBV3-1 (or the pseudogene TRBV3-2) and TRBJ2-7; 7 bases are shared with TRBD1. Germline assignment: CDR1 LGHDT and CDR2 YNNKEL (reference sequence). The V and J ends lost 4 bases and 1 base, in that order; junction bases with no gene match: 4. CDR3 length equals 14 residues.